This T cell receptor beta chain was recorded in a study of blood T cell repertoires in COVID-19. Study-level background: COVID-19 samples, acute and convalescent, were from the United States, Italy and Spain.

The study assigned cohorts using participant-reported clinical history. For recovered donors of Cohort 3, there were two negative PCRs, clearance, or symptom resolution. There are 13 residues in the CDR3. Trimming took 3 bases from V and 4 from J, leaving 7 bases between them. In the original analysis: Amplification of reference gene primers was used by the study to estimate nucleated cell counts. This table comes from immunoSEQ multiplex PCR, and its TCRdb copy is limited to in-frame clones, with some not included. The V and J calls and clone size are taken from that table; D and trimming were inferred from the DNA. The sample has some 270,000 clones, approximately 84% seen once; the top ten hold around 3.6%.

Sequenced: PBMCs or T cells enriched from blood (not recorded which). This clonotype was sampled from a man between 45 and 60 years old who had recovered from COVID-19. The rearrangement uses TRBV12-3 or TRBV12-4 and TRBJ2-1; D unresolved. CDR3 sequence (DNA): TGTGCCAGCAGTTTCAGCAGGTACAATGAGCAGTTCTTC. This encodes CASSFSRYNEQFF.